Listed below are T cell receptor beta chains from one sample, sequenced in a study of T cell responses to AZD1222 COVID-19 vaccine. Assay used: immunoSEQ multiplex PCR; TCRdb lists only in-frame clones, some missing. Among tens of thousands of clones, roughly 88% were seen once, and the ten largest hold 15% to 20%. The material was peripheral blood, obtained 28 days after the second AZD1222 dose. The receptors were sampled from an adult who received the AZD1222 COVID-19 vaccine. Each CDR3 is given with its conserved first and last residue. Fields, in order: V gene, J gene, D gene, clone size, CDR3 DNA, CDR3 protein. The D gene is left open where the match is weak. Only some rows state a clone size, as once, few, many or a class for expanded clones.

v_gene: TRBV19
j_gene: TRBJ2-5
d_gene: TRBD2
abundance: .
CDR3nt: TGTGCCAGTAGTTGGGGACTAGCCCAAGAGACCCAGTACTTC
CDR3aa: CASSWGLAQETQYF

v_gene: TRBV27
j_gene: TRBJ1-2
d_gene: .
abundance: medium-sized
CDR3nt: TGTGCCAGCAGATTAGCAGGGAGCGACTATGGCTACACCTTC
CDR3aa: CASRLAGSDYGYTF

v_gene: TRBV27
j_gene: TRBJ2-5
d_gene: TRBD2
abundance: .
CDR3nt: TGTGCCAGCAGTCCGGGGACTAGCGGGGGGGCCCAAGAGACCCAGTACTTC
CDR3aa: CASSPGTSGGAQETQYF

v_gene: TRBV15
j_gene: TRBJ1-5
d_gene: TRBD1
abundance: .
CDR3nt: TGTGCCACCAGCAGAGATCGAGGTTGGGACAGGGGAGGGAATCAGCCCCAGCATTTT
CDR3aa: CATSRDRGWDRGGNQPQHF

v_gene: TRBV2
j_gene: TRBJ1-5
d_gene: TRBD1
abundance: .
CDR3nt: TGTGCCAGCAGTCTCGACAGGGTTGAAAGTCAGCCCCAGCATTTT
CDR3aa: CASSLDRVESQPQHF

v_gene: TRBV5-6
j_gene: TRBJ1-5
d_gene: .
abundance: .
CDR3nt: TGTGCCAGCAGCTTGCTTTTTGATCGAGGGCCCCAGCATTTT
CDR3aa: CASSLLFDRGPQHF

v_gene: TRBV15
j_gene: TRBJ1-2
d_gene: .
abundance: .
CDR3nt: TGTGCCACCAGCAGAGACTTGAGGGCTAATGGCTACACCTTC
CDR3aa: CATSRDLRANGYTF

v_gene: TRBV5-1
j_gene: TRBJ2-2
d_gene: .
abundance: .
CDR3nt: TGCGCCAGCAGCTTGGGAGGGAACACGAACACCGGGGAGCTGTTTTTT
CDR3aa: CASSLGGNTNTGELFF

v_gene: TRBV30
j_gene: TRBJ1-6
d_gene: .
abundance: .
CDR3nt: TGTGCCTGGAAGGCAACAGGGACGAATTCACCCCTCCACTTT
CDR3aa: CAWKATGTNSPLHF

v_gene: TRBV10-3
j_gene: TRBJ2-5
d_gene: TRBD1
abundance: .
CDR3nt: TGTGCCATCAGTGACCAGACAGGGCTTGGGGAGACCCAGTACTTC
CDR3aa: CAISDQTGLGETQYF

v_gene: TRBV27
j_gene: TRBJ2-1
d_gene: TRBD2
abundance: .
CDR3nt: TGTGCCAGCAGTTCTCCCTACTTTAGCGGGGGGACTTACAATGAGCAGTTCTTC
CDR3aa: CASSSPYFSGGTYNEQFF

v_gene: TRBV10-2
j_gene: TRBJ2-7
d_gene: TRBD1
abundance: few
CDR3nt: TGCGCCAGCAGAAACCACAATCCGACAGGGGCCAACTCCTACGAGCAGTACTTC
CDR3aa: CASRNHNPTGANSYEQYF

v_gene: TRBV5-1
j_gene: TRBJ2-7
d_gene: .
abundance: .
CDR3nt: TGCGCCAGCAGCTTGAGCGGGTTCGCCTACGAGCAGTACTTC
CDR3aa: CASSLSGFAYEQYF

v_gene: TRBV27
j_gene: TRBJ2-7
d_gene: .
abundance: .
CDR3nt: TGTGCCAGCAGTCGGATCGGGGCCCCACAGGGTGACGGATTTGAGCAGTACTTC
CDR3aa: CASSRIGAPQGDGFEQYF

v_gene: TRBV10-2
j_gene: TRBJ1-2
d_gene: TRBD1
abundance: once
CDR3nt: TGCGCCAGCAGTGGGGGACAGGGGCTTAACTATGGCTACACCTTC
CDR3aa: CASSGGQGLNYGYTF

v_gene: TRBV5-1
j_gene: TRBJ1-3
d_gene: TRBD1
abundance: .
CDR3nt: TGCGCCAGCAGACGGGACAGTAGCTCTGGAAACACCATATATTTT
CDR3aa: CASRRDSSSGNTIYF

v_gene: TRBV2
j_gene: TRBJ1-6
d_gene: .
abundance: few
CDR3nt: TGTGCCAGCAGTGTTTCCCCTCCGAATCCCCTCCACTTT
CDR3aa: CASSVSPPNPLHF

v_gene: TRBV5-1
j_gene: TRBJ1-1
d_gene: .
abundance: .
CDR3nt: TGCGCCAGCAGGCAGGGACAAGATTTTGAAGCTTTCTTT
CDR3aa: CASRQGQDFEAFF

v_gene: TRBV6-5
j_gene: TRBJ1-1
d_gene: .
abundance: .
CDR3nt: TGTGCCAGCAGTTACTGGGACCCGAACACTGAAGCTTTCTTT
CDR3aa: CASSYWDPNTEAFF

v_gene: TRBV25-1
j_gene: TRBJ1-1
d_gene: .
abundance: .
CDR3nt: TGTGCCAGCACGGGCCGGGGGGACACTGAAGCTTTCTTT
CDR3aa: CASTGRGDTEAFF

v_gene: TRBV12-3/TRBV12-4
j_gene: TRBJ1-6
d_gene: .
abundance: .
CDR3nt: TGTGCCAGCAGCCTAGGGACACCCTCACCCCTCCACTTT
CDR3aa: CASSLGTPSPLHF

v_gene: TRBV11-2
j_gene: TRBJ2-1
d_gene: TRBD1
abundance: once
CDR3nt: TGTGCCAGCAGCCCCAGAACAGGGGTAAACAATGAGCAGTTCTTC
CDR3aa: CASSPRTGVNNEQFF

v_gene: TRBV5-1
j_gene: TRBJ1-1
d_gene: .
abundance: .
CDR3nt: TGCGCCAGCAGAGTTGGGGAGGTAGCTTTCTTT
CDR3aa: CASRVGEVAFF

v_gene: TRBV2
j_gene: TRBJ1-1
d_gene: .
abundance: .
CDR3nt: TGTGCCAGCAGTGAAGCGCTCGGAGGGACTGAAGCTTTCTTT
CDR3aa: CASSEALGGTEAFF

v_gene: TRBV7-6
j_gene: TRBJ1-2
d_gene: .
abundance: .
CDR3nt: TGTGCCAGCAGCCCAATTCTAACAGGAGACTTTGGCTACACCTTC
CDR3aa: CASSPILTGDFGYTF

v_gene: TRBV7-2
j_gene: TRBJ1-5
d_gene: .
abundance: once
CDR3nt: TGTGCCAGCAGCTTAGTCGGAGTGGGGAGCAATCAGCCCCAGCATTTT
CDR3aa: CASSLVGVGSNQPQHF